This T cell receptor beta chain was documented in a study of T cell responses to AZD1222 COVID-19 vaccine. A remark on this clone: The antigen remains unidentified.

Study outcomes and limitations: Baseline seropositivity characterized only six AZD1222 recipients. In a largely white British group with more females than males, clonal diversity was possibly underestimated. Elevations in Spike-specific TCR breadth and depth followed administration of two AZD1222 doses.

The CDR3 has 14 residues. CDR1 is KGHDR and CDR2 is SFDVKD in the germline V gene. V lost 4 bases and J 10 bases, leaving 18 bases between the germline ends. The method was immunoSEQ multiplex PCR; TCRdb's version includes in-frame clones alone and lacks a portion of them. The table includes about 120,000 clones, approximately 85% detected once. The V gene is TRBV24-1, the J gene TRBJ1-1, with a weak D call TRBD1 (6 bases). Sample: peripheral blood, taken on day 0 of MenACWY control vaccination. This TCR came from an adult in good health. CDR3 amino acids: CATSERDMRSGAFF. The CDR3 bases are TGTGCCACCAGTGAGCGGGACATGAGATCGGGAGCTTTCTTT.